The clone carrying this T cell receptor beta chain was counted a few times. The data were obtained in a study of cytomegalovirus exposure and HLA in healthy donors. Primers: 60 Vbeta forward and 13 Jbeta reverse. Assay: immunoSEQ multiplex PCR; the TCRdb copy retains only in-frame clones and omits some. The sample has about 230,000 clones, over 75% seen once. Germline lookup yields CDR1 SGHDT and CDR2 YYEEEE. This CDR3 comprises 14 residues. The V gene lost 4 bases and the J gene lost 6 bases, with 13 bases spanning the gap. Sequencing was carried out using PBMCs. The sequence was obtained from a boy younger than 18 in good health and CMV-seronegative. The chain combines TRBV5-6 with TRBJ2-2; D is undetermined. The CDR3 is CASSLQTIAGELFF. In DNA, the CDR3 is TGTGCCAGCAGCCTGCAAACTATTGCCGGGGAGCTGTTTTTT.